This TCR beta chain came from a study of blood T cell repertoires in COVID-19. Germline values: CDR1 MDHEN, CDR2 SYDVKM. This CDR3 is 15 amino acids long. The ends were cut back, 5 bases at V and 4 bases at J, with 17 bases in the middle. Here immunoSEQ multiplex PCR was the method, and the copy in TCRdb shows in-frame clones only, minus some. The table has some 55,000 clones, roughly 90% seen once; the top ten hold 2.5% to 3.5%. This chain links TRBV28 with TRBJ1-1; no clear D. Sequenced: peripheral blood. This TCR derives from a human donor in a cohort sampled during active COVID-19. The CDR3 nucleotides read TGTGCCAGCAGTACGGCGCGGTTTTACGGCACTGAAGCTTTCTTT. It codes for CASSTARFYGTEAFF.